These T cell receptor beta chains were read from a single sample in a study of shared clonotypes between healthy human individuals. Sequencing used immunoSEQ multiplex PCR; TCRdb keeps in-frame clones, though not all of them. Here the sample spans fewer than 1 million clones, just over 95% being singletons. The specimen sequenced was naive CD8+ T cells sorted from blood. The source is a man in his thirties or forties in good health. Each CDR3 is given with its conserved first and last residue. A D gene is named only where the DNA matches it firmly. Clone size is shown for a subset of rows, as once, few, many or a class of expanded clone.

>TRBV6-5|NA|TRBJ2-7|NA
TGTGCCAGCAGTTCATCTGGTGGCACCGGGGGCGAGCAGTACTTC
CASSSSGGTGGEQYF
>TRBV7-2|NA|TRBJ2-3|NA
TGTGCCAGCAGCTTATTAGGGGGAACAGATACGCAGTATTTT
CASSLLGGTDTQYF
>TRBV7-2|TRBD2|TRBJ2-1|NA
TGTGCCAGCAGCCCAGGGACTAGCGGGAGGGCTGACAATGAGCAGTTCTTC
CASSPGTSGRADNEQFF
>TRBV7-9|NA|TRBJ2-3|NA
TGTGCCAGCAGCTTAGGCAAGCCCCTGGATACGCAGTATTTT
CASSLGKPLDTQYF
>TRBV9|NA|TRBJ2-3|NA
TGTGCCAGCAGCGCTAAACGGACAGCCGATACGCAGTATTTT
CASSAKRTADTQYF
>TRBV7-9|NA|TRBJ1-5|NA
TGTGCCAGCAGCCCATTGGACTCACCAACAAATCAGCCCCAGCATTTT
CASSPLDSPTNQPQHF
>TRBV10-2|TRBD1|TRBJ1-4|NA
TGCGCCAGCAGTGTTCGACAGGGATTGATAAGGGAAAAACTGTTTTTT
CASSVRQGLIREKLFF
>TRBV11-2|NA|TRBJ2-7|NA
TGTGCCAGCAGCTTAGATCCGGCAGGGGAATACGAGCAGTACTTC
CASSLDPAGEYEQYF
>TRBV7-9|NA|TRBJ2-7|NA
TGTGCCAGCAGCTTAGGAAGGGTCCCCGACTACGAGCAGTACTTC
CASSLGRVPDYEQYF
>TRBV4-3|NA|TRBJ1-1|NA
TGCGCCAGCAGCCAAGAGGTGAACACTGAAGCTTTCTTT
CASSQEVNTEAFF
>TRBV4-1|NA|TRBJ2-4|NA
TGCGCCAGCAGCCAAGATTCGGGGGCCAAAAACATTCAGTACTTC
CASSQDSGAKNIQYF
>TRBV7-9|NA|TRBJ2-3|NA
TGTGCCAGCACCCCTAGCGCCCGTGCTAGCACAGATACGCAGTATTTT
CASTPSARASTDTQYF
>TRBV28|TRBD2|TRBJ2-7|NA
TGTGCCAGCAGTACGGAGACTAGCGGGCCTGCCTACGAGCAGTACTTC
CASSTETSGPAYEQYF
>TRBV6-5|NA|TRBJ1-1|NA
TGTGCCAGCAGTTACGGTGGCTCAGGGTTGGTGTATGAAGCTTTCTTT
CASSYGGSGLVYEAFF
>TRBV7-9|NA|TRBJ2-1|NA
TGTGCCAGCAGCTTAGGGAGGCTTCCTGAGACAGGCTCCTACAATGAGCAGTTCTTC
CASSLGRLPETGSYNEQFF
>TRBV7-2|TRBD1|TRBJ1-2|once
TGTGCCAGCAGCTTATTAGTGTGGACAGGGAGACATGGCTACACCTTC
CASSLLVWTGRHGYTF
>TRBV27|NA|TRBJ1-4|once
TGTGCCAGCAGTTTATGGGCGGGAGCAACTAATGAAAAACTGTTTTTT
CASSLWAGATNEKLFF
>TRBV2|TRBD1|TRBJ1-5|NA
TGTGCCAGCAGTGAAGAGGGACAGCCAAATCAGCCCCAGCATTTT
CASSEEGQPNQPQHF
>TRBV7-6|TRBD2|TRBJ2-7|NA
TGTGCCAGCAGTTTAGCGGGGGGAGGCGAGCAGTACTTC
CASSLAGGGEQYF
>TRBV29-1|TRBD1|TRBJ1-2|NA
TGCAGCGTTGTGGAGGGGGACAGAATGAGATATGGCTACACCTTC
CSVVEGDRMRYGYTF
>TRBV10-1|NA|TRBJ2-2|NA
TGCGCCAGCAGTCAGGTGGAAGCGGCTAACACCGGGGAGCTGTTTTTT
CASSQVEAANTGELFF
>TRBV12-1|NA|TRBJ1-2|once
TGTGCCAGCAGCCCTTGGACAGGGGGAGAGTCCCTTCAAAACTATGGCTACACCTTC
CASSPWTGGESLQNYGYTF
>TRBV5-4|NA|TRBJ1-2|NA
TGTGCCAGCAGCCCTGGGTCCCTTCGGGGCTATGGCTACACCTTC
CASSPGSLRGYGYTF
>TRBV4-1|NA|TRBJ2-1|NA
TGCGCCAGCAGCCATATAAGCTCCTACAATGAGCAGTTCTTC
CASSHISSYNEQFF
>TRBV27|NA|TRBJ2-3|NA
TGTGCCAGCAGCCTCACAACAAGCACAGATACGCAGTATTTT
CASSLTTSTDTQYF
>TRBV29-1|TRBD2|TRBJ2-5|NA
TGCAGCGTGGTGACTAGCGGAGAGACCCAGTACTTC
CSVVTSGETQYF
>TRBV7-9|NA|TRBJ2-1|NA
TGTGCCAGCAGCTTACTGGGGGTGTACAATGAGCAGTTCTTC
CASSLLGVYNEQFF
>TRBV4-2|TRBD1|TRBJ1-1|NA
TGTGCCAGCAGCCAAGAAGACAGGGGCACTGAAGCTTTCTTT
CASSQEDRGTEAFF
>TRBV5-1|TRBD1|TRBJ2-7|NA
TGCGCCAGCAGCTCGAGACAGGGTGGGTACGAGCAGTACTTC
CASSSRQGGYEQYF
>TRBV7-9|NA|TRBJ1-2|NA
TGTGCCAGCAGCTCCGGCGGAAGACCTAACTATGGCTACACCTTC
CASSSGGRPNYGYTF
>TRBV13|NA|TRBJ2-7|NA
TGTGCCAGCAGCTCTACGTCCGGGTCTGACTACGAGCAGTACTTC
CASSSTSGSDYEQYF
>TRBV28|NA|TRBJ2-7|once
TGTGCCAGCAGCCCGGGACCGGACTCCTACGAGCAGTACTTC
CASSPGPDSYEQYF
>TRBV29-1|TRBD1|TRBJ1-1|NA
TGCAGCGTGGTTGGGACAGGGACGAACACTGAAGCTTTCTTT
CSVVGTGTNTEAFF
>TRBV2|NA|TRBJ1-3|NA
TGTGCCAGCAGTGGACCCGGGACTCTTAGACGACCCGGAAACACCATATATTTT
CASSGPGTLRRPGNTIYF
>TRBV7-8|NA|TRBJ2-2|NA
TGTGCCAGCAGCTTAGCAGCGGAGCCGAACACCGGGGAGCTGTTTTTT
CASSLAAEPNTGELFF
>TRBV29-1|TRBD2|TRBJ2-1|NA
TGCAGCAAACTATCAGCGGGAAGTGAGCAGTTCTTC
CSKLSAGSEQFF
>TRBV9|TRBD1|TRBJ1-5|NA
TGTGCCAGCAGCCCAGCAGGGGGTTATCAGCCCCAGCATTTT
CASSPAGGYQPQHF
>TRBV27|TRBD2|TRBJ2-7|NA
TGTGCCAGCAACCTAGCGGGAGCCCAGTCCGACGAGCAGTACTTC
CASNLAGAQSDEQYF
>TRBV11-2|NA|TRBJ2-1|NA
TGTGCCAGCAGCTTAGCTGGCCATCCTAAGGGGTACAATGAGCAGTTCTTC
CASSLAGHPKGYNEQFF
>TRBV5-8|NA|TRBJ2-7|NA
TGTGCCAGCAGCTGGCCAGGCTACGAGCAGTACTTC
CASSWPGYEQYF
>TRBV11-2|TRBD2|TRBJ2-7|NA
TGTGCCAGCAGCTTAGATCGGATTTTTGCGGGAGGCGCCTACGAGCAGTACTTC
CASSLDRIFAGGAYEQYF
>TRBV27|NA|TRBJ2-1|NA
TGTGCCAGCAGGAGGTTCCATGAGCAGTTCTTC
CASRRFHEQFF
>TRBV27|NA|TRBJ2-1|NA
TGTGCCAGCAGTTCTCGAGCGGACTTACCCTACGGTGAGCAGTTCTTC
CASSSRADLPYGEQFF
>TRBV14|TRBD2|TRBJ2-7|NA
TGTGCCAGCAGCCAATATGAGGGAGGGATCTCCTACGAGCAGTACTTC
CASSQYEGGISYEQYF
>TRBV10-3|NA|TRBJ2-7|NA
TGTGCCGCACAGAACCCCGGCTCCTACGAGCAGTACTTC
CAAQNPGSYEQYF
>TRBV7-2|NA|TRBJ2-5|NA
TGTGCCAGCAGCTCCCCTCTCGGCCTAGTCGAGACCCAGTACTTC
CASSSPLGLVETQYF
>TRBV7-2|TRBD1|TRBJ1-1|NA
TGTGCCAGCAGCTTAGACCTGACAGGGCGGTACACTGAAGCTTTCTTT
CASSLDLTGRYTEAFF
>TRBV11-2|TRBD1|TRBJ2-7|NA
TGTGCCAGCAGCTTAACCGGGACAGGGGTCGAGCAGTACTTC
CASSLTGTGVEQYF
>TRBV28|NA|TRBJ2-3|once
TGTGCCAGCAGTCCCTTCTCCGGGACAAAGGGGGATACGCAGTATTTT
CASSPFSGTKGDTQYF
>TRBV5-1|NA|TRBJ2-3|NA
TGCGCCAGCAGCTTAGCGGGCGCGACCAGCACAGATACGCAGTATTTT
CASSLAGATSTDTQYF
>TRBV5-1|NA|TRBJ1-3|NA
TGCGCCAGCAGCTTGGCCTCGTGGGGTGCGGACACCATATATTTT
CASSLASWGADTIYF
>TRBV2|NA|TRBJ1-5|NA
TGTGCCAGCGGGGAGGGAGCGCTAAATCAGCCCCAGCATTTT
CASGEGALNQPQHF
>TRBV25-1|TRBD2|TRBJ2-7|NA
TGTGCCAGCAGTGACGGCGGGAGGGTGAACGAGCAGTACTTC
CASSDGGRVNEQYF
>TRBV27|TRBD2|TRBJ2-1|NA
TGTGCCAGCAGTCCCCGGTGGGCGGGAGGGCCCAATGAGCAGTTCTTC
CASSPRWAGGPNEQFF
>TRBV6-5|NA|TRBJ1-1|NA
TGTGCCAGCAGTTACGGCAATGAAGCTTTCTTT
CASSYGNEAFF